This T cell receptor beta chain came from a study of blood T cell repertoires in COVID-19. Study background: From the United States, Italy and Spain came samples of acute and convalescent COVID-19. PBMCs, B-cell-depleted T cells, or T cells provided the cDNA or gDNA that made up the material.

Germline V lookup: CDR1 SGHDT, CDR2 YYEEEE. The CDR3 covers 13 residues. V was clipped by 10 bases and J by 5 bases, with 19 bases between them. Profiling relied on immunoSEQ multiplex PCR, and the TCRdb table lists in-frame clones only, not all of them. The sample shows 130,000 to 150,000 clones, 80% to 85% of them seen only once. The receptor's source is a human donor in a cohort sampled during active COVID-19. The sequenced material came from peripheral blood. The rearrangement joins TRBV5-6 to TRBJ2-7; possible D gene TRBD2, 6 bases. In DNA, the CDR3 is TGTGCCGCGTTTAGATGGGGGGTTGACGAGCAGTACTTC. Protein sequence: CAAFRWGVDEQYF.